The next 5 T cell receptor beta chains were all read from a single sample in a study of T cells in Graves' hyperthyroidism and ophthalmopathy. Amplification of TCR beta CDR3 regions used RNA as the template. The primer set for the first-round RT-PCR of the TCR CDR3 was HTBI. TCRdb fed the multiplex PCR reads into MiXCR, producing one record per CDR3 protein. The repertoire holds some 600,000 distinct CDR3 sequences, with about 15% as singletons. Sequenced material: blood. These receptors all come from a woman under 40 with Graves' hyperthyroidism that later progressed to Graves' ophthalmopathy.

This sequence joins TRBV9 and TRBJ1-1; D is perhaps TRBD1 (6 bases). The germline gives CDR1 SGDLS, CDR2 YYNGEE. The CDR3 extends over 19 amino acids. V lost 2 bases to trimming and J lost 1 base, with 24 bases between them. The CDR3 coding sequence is TGTGCCAGCAGCGTCGAACCCTATCTAGGGTCAGGGGAGAACACTGAAGCTTTCTTT. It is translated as CASSVEPYLGSGENTEAFF.

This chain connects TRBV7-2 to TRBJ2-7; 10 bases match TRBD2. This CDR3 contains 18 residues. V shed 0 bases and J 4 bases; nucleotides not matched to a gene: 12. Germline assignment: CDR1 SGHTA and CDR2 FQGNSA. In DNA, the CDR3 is TGTGCCAGCAGCTTAGCGATTACTAGCGGGATGGGGCCTTACGAGCAGTACTTC. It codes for CASSLAITSGMGPYEQYF.

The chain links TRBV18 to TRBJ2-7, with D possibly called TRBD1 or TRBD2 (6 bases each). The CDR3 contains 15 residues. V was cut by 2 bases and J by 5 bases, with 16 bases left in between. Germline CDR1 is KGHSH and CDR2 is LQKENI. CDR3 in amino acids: CASSPRRGEGDEQYF. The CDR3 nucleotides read TGTGCCAGCTCACCAAGGAGGGGCGAGGGGGACGAGCAGTACTTC.

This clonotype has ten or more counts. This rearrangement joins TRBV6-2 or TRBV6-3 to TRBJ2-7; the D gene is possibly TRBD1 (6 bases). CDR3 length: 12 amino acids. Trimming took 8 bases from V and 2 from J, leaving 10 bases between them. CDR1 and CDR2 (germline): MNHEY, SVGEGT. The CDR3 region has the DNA TGTGCCAGCGGGGACACCACCTACGAGCAGTACTTC. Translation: CASGDTTYEQYF.

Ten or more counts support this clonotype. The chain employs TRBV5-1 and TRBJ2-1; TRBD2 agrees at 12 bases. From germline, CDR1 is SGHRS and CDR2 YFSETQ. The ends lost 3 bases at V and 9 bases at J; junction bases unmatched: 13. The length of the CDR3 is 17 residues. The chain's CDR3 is CASSSDPSGRANVEQFF. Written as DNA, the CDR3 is TGCGCCAGCAGCTCGGATCCTAGCGGGAGGGCCAACGTTGAGCAGTTCTTC.